A single sample is the source of the 23 T cell receptor beta chains below, sequenced in a study of neurological immune-mediated disorders. Indicated time point: technical triplicate 1. TCRdb fed the 5' RACE reads into MiXCR, producing one record per CDR3 protein. The sample holds fewer than 50,000 distinct CDR3 sequences, over 8.5% seen once. The sample consisted of PBMCs. Receptors were obtained from a man between 60 and 75 years old with HTLV-1-associated myelopathy (HAM/TSP).

This clonotype was recorded many times. J is TRBJ1-5 and V is TRBV12-3 or TRBV12-4; a possible D gene is TRBD1 (6 bases). This CDR3 has 13 residues. V dropped 10 bases and J dropped 6 bases, with 16 bases sitting between them. The CDR3, as DNA: TGTGCCACCCAACCTCAGGGGAGTCAGCCCCAGCATTTT. It yields the protein CATQPQGSQPQHF.

In regard to this clonotype: A clone one base away is much larger, so this may be a read error. The chain recombines TRBV27 with TRBJ2-7; 7 positions agree with TRBD2. Per germline, CDR1 MNHEY and CDR2 SMNVEV (reference sequence). CDR3 length equals 15 residues. CDR3 coding DNA: TGTACCAGCAGATCTGGCGGGGGAAGCTCCTACGAGCAGTACTTC. This gives the protein CTSRSGGGSSYEQYF.

At least ten counts were recorded for this clonotype. V is TRBV12-3 or TRBV12-4 and J is TRBJ1-5; 8 nucleotides align to TRBD1. This CDR3 comprises 14 residues. V dropped 7 bases and J dropped 3; count of bases not matched to a gene: 5. The CDR3 region has the DNA TGTGCCAGCACCCGGACAGGGCCCAATCAGCCCCAGCATTTT. This sequence encodes CASTRTGPNQPQHF.

This clonotype was detected ten times or more. This chain connects TRBV7-9 to TRBJ1-2; TRBD1 matches at 7 bases. V gave up 6 bases and J gave up 2 bases; unmatched junction bases: 6. CDR3 length: 14 amino acids. Germline V CDR1 and CDR2: SEHNR, FQNEAQ (reference sequence). CDR3 bases: TGTGCCAGCAGTGTAAAGGGACAGAACTATGGCTACACCTTC. Its protein product is CASSVKGQNYGYTF.

A note on this clonotype: A read error may be the cause here, since a much bigger clone is one base away. The chain couples TRBV2 to TRBJ2-4; 8 nucleotides match TRBD1. From germline, CDR1 is SNHLY and CDR2 FYNNEI. The CDR3 is made up of 17 amino acids. The V and J ends lost 5 bases and 8 bases, in that order; junction bases with no gene match: 17. As DNA, the CDR3 is TGTGCCAGCAGTCCAGGGACAGGACGGAACCTTGAAGACATTCAGTACTTC. Translation gives CASSPGTGRNLEDIQYF.

This clonotype was seen repeatedly, ten times or more. The chain couples TRBV19 to TRBJ1-1; a weak D match, TRBD1 (5 bases). This CDR3 spans 13 amino acids. V lost 4 bases and J lost 0, with 6 bases in between. Germline lookup yields CDR1 LNHDA and CDR2 SQIVND (reference sequence). CDR3 coding DNA: TGTGCCAGTAGTACAGGGATGAACACTGAAGCTTTCTTT. Amino acid sequence: CASSTGMNTEAFF.

This clonotype has at least ten counts. The chain is built from TRBV19 and TRBJ2-7; 11 bases are shared with TRBD2. CDR3 size: 15 residues. Losses at the gene ends were 4 bases for V and 4 bases for J; bases not matched to a gene: 6. Germline V gene data show CDR1 as LNHDA and CDR2 as SQIVND (reference sequence). The CDR3 coding sequence is TGTGCCAGTAGTACCCAAACTAGCGGGAGATACGAGCAGTACTTC. The encoded protein is CASSTQTSGRYEQYF.

Many counts were recorded for this clonotype. The chain employs TRBV20-1 and TRBJ1-2; D gene ambiguous. The length of the CDR3 is 14 residues. The germline CDR1 and CDR2 sequences are DFQATT and SNEGSKA (reference sequence). V was cut by 4 bases and J by 4 bases, with 16 bases left in between. Here the CDR3 DNA reads TGCAGTGCTAAACCGGGCCCCATGTTCTATGGCTACACCTTC. This encodes CSAKPGPMFYGYTF.

This clonotype was observed many times. The V call is TRBV2, the J call TRBJ2-1; possible D gene TRBD1, 6 bases. The CDR3 extends over 15 amino acids. Germline CDR1 is SNHLY and CDR2 is FYNNEI. V was clipped by 4 bases and J by 6 bases, with 16 bases between them. In DNA, the CDR3 is TGTGCCAGCAGTGGGGGCAGGGGATCGTTCAATGAGCAGTTCTTC. This translates into CASSGGRGSFNEQFF.

This clonotype was counted many times. The J gene is TRBJ2-7, the V gene TRBV6-6, with 10 bases identical to TRBD1. The CDR3 loop spans 16 amino acids. Germline V CDR1 and CDR2: MNHNY, SVGAGI (reference sequence). V was clipped by 6 bases and J by 0 bases; unmatched bases: 8. The CDR3 protein is CASRTTGGLTSYEQYF. The CDR3 DNA sequence: TGTGCCAGCAGGACGACAGGGGGCCTCACCTCCTACGAGCAGTACTTC.

This clonotype was observed a few times. The chain is built from TRBV5-1 and TRBJ2-3; possible D gene TRBD1, 6 bases. Looked up from germline, CDR1 is SGHRS and CDR2 is YFSETQ. This CDR3 contains 16 residues. Trimming took off 4 bases at V and 2 bases at J, with 17 bases between the two ends. DNA for the CDR3: TGCGCCAGCAGCCAAGGACGACAGGAGGTCACAGATACGCAGTATTTT. This encodes CASSQGRQEVTDTQYF.

The table lists this clonotype with many counts. The chain recombines TRBV18 with TRBJ2-1; 9 bases agree with TRBD1. CDR1 is KGHSH and CDR2 is LQKENI in the germline V gene. V trimming: 8 bases; J trimming: 2 bases; junction bases outside the gene matches: 4. The CDR3 sequence is 14 residues long. As DNA, the CDR3 is TGTGCCAGCACCCGGGACAGGGCCTACAATGAGCAGTTCTTC. Translation gives CASTRDRAYNEQFF.

This clonotype was recorded many times. V is TRBV28 and J is TRBJ2-7, with D perhaps assigned TRBD1 or TRBD2 (6 bases each). Looked up from germline, CDR1 is MDHEN and CDR2 is SYDVKM. The CDR3 length is 14 residues. Trimming removed 8 bases at V and 4 bases at J, with 18 bases between. Written as DNA, the CDR3 is TGTGCCAGCCAAATGGGGGGCCTCAAATACGAGCAGTACTTC. Protein sequence: CASQMGGLKYEQYF.

V is TRBV27 and J is TRBJ2-1; the D gene is possibly TRBD2 (6 bases). The CDR3 spans 14 residues. CDR1 MNHEY and CDR2 SMNVEV come from the germline V gene (reference sequence). V was pared by 4 bases and J by 6 bases, with 13 bases between. The CDR3 DNA sequence: TGTGCCAGCAGTTGGGCAGCGGGCCTCAATGAGCAGTTCTTC. It specifies CASSWAAGLNEQFF.

This clonotype was picked up many times. The chain combines TRBV20-1 with TRBJ2-1; TRBD1 matches 7 bases. The germline V gene has CDR1 DFQATT and CDR2 SNEGSKA (reference sequence). The CDR3 has 15 amino acids. V lost 5 bases to trimming and J lost 3 bases; unmatched junction nucleotides: 10. For the CDR3, the DNA is TGCAGTGCTCGGAGCAGGGGGTTTAGCTACAATGAGCAGTTCTTC. Translating gives CSARSRGFSYNEQFF.

The chain recombines TRBV7-9 with TRBJ1-1; a possible D gene is TRBD1 (6 bases). This CDR3 has 14 amino acids. V lost 5 bases to trimming and J lost 0 bases, with 10 bases between them. From germline, CDR1 is SEHNR and CDR2 FQNEAQ (reference sequence). The CDR3 loop is CASSDRQVNTEAFF. CDR3 DNA: TGTGCCAGCAGCGATAGACAGGTGAACACTGAAGCTTTCTTT.

This clonotype was detected many times. The chain recombines TRBV29-1 with TRBJ2-7; 7 bases map to TRBD2. CDR1 and CDR2 (germline): SQVTM, ANQGSEA. This CDR3 spans 16 amino acids. The ends lost 1 base at V and 6 bases at J; junction bases unmatched: 15. In nucleotides, the CDR3 is TGCAGCGTTGAAGGGGTGGCGGGAGAAGGGTACGCCGAGCAGTACTTC. It is translated as CSVEGVAGEGYAEQYF.

Only one count was recorded for this clonotype. At one end the junction does not follow the germline gene, possibly because of a read error. The V and J genes are TRBV7-9 and TRBJ2-7, with no clear D. CDR1 and CDR2 from the germline V gene are SEHNR and FQNEAQ (reference sequence). This CDR3 region has 15 residues. CDR3 DNA: TGTGCCAACAGCTTAGTGGGCGGCAGCTCCTACGAGCAGTACTTC. The encoded protein is CANSLVGGSSYEQYF. Filled out from reference TRBV7-9 and TRBJ2-7, the complete variable domain reads DTGVSQNPRHKITKRGQNVTFRCDPISEHNRLYWYRQTLGQGPEFLTYFQNEAQLEKSRLLSDRFSAERPKGSFSTLEIQRTEQGDSAMYLCANSLVGGSSYEQYFGPGTRLTVT.

The gene calls are TRBV7-8 and TRBJ2-3; D not resolved. Trimming took 5 bases from V and 1 from J, leaving 10 bases between them. This CDR3 is built from 14 residues. Germline V gene lookup returns CDR1 SGHVS and CDR2 FQNEAQ. CDR3 nucleotide sequence: TGTGCCAGCAGCCCAGCCCTTGGCACAGATACGCAGTATTTT. This sequence encodes CASSPALGTDTQYF.

This clonotype was counted many times. The chain combines TRBV6-6 with TRBJ1-1; the D gene is possibly TRBD1 (5 bases). The CDR3 covers 14 residues. Trimming left V 6 bases short and J 4 bases short, with 15 bases between. Per germline, CDR1 MNHNY and CDR2 SVGAGI (reference sequence). The CDR3 nucleotides read TGTGCCAGCAGCCTCGGGACGGGCGGCACTGAAGCTTTCTTT. Translated: CASSLGTGGTEAFF.

The table lists this clonotype with many counts. V usage is TRBV19 and J usage is TRBJ2-7; D might be TRBD1 (5 bases). Germline assignment: CDR1 LNHDA and CDR2 SQIVND (reference sequence). This CDR3 comprises 14 residues. V dropped 5 bases and J dropped 5 bases, with 16 bases sitting between them. In DNA, the CDR3 is TGTGCCAGTAGTCCCAGGGCCATGCTGAACGAGCAGTACTTC. Translating gives CASSPRAMLNEQYF.

In its sample, this clonotype was seen many times. V is TRBV12-3 or TRBV12-4 and J is TRBJ2-1; tentative D call: TRBD2 (6 bases). The CDR3 is made up of 15 amino acids. V lost 3 bases and J lost 12, with 21 bases in between. The CDR3 sequence is CASSLFWRGDESQFF. The CDR3 nucleotides read TGTGCCAGCAGTTTGTTCTGGCGGGGTGATGAGTCGCAGTTCTTC.

The chain combines TRBV4-2 with TRBJ2-5; D is ambiguous. This CDR3 has 15 residues. Trimming took off 1 base at V and 2 bases at J, with 11 bases between the two ends. Per the germline V gene, CDR1 is LGHNA and CDR2 is YNFKEQ. The CDR3: CASSQGGWGQETQYF. The CDR3 nucleotides read TGTGCCAGCAGCCAAGGGGGATGGGGACAAGAGACCCAGTACTTC.